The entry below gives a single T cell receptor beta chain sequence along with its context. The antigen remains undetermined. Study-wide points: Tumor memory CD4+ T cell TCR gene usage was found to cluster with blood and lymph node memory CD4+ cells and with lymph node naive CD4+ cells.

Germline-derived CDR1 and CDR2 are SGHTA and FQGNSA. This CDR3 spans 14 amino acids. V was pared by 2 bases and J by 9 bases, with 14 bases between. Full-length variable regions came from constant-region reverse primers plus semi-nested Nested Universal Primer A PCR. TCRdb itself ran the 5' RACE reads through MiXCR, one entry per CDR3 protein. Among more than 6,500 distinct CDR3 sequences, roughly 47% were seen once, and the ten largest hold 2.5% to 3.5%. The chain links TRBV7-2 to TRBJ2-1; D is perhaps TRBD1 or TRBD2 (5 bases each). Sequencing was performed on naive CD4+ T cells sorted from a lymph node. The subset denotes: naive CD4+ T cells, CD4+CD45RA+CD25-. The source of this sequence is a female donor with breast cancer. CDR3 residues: CASSLTRGQSEQFF. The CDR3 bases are TGTGCCAGCAGCTTAACTAGGGGCCAGAGTGAGCAGTTCTTC.